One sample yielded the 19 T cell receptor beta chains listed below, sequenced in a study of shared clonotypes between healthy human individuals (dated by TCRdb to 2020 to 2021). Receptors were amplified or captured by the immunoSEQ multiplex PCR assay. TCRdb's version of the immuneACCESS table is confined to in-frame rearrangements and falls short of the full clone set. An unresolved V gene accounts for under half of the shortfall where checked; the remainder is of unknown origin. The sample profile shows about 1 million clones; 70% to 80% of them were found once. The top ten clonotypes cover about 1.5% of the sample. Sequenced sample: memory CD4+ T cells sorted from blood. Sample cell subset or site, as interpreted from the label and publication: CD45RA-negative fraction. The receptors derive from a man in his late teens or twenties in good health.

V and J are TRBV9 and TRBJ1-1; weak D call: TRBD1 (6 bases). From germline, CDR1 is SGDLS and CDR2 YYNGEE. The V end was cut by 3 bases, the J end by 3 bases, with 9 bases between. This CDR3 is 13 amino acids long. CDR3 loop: CASSGRQDTEAFF. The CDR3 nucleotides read TGTGCCAGCAGCGGGCGACAGGACACTGAAGCTTTCTTT.

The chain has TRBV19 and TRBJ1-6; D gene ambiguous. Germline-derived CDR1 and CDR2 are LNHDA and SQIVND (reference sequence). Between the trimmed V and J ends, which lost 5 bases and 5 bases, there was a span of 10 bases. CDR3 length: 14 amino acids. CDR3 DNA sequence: TGTGCCAGTAGTCCCGCCGGTGATAATTCACCCCTCCACTTT. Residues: CASSPAGDNSPLHF.

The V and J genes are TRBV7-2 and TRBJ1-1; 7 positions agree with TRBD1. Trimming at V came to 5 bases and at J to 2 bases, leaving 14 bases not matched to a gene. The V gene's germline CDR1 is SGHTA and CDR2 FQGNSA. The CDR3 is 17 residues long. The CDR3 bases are TGTGCCAGCAGCATAACTGCGGCAGGGGGGGCCAACACTGAAGCTTTCTTT. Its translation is CASSITAAGGANTEAFF.

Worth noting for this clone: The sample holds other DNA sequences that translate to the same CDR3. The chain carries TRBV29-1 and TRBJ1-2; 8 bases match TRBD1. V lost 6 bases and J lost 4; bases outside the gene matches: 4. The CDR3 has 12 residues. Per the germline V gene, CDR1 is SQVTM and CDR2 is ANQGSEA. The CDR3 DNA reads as TGCAGCGTCGGGACAGGAGGCTATGGCTACACCTTC. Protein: CSVGTGGYGYTF. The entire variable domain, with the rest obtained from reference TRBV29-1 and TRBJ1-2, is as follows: SAVISQKPSRDICQRGTSLTIQCQVDSQVTMMFWYRQQPGQSLTLIATANQGSEATYESGFVIDKFPISRPNLTFSTLTVSNMSPEDSSIYLCSVGTGGYGYTFGSGTRLTVV.

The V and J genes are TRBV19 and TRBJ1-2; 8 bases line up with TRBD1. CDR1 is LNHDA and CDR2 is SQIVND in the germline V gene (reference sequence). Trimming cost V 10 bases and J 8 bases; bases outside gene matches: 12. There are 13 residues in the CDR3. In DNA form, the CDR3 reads TGTGCCACCGCGCCCGGACAGGGAGGAGGCTACACCTTC. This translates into CATAPGQGGGYTF.

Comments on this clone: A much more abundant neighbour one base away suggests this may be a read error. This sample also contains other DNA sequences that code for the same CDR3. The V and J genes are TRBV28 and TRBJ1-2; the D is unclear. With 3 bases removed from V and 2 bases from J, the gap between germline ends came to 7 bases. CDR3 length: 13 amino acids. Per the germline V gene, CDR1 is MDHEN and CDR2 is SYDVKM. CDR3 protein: CASSLSGNYGYTF. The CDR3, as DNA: TGTGCCAGCAGTTTGTCGGGGAACTATGGCTACACCTTC.

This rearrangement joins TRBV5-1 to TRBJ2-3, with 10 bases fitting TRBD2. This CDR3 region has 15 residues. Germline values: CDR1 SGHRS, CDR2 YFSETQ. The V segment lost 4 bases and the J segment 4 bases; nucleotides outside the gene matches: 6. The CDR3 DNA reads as TGCGCCAGCAGCATAACCGGGACTAGCGCAGATACGCAGTATTTT. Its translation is CASSITGTSADTQYF.

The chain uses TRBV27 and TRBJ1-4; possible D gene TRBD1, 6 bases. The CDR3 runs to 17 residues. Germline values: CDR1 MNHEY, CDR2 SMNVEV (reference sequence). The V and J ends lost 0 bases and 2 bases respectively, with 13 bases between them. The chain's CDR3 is CASSLSRPGGTNEKLFF. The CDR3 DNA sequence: TGTGCCAGCAGTTTATCAAGGCCGGGGGGCACTAATGAAAAACTGTTTTTT.

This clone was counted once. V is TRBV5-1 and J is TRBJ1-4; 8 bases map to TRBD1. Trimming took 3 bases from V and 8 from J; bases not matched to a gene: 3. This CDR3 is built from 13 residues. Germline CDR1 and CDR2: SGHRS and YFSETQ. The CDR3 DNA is TGCGCCAGCAGCTCAGGGGGCCGAGAAAAACTGTTTTTT. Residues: CASSSGGREKLFF.

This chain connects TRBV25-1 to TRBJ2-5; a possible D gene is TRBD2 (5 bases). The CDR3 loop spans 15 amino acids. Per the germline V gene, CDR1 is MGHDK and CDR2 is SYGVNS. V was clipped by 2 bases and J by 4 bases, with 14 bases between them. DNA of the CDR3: TGTGCCAGCAGTGAAACCCGGACTGGTGGAGAGACCCAGTACTTC. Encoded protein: CASSETRTGGETQYF.

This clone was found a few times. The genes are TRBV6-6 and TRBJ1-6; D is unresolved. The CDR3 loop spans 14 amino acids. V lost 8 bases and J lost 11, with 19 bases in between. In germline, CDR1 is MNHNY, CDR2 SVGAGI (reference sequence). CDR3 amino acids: CASLLDGFLTPLHF. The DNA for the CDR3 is TGTGCCAGCCTCCTCGACGGATTTTTGACACCCCTCCACTTT.

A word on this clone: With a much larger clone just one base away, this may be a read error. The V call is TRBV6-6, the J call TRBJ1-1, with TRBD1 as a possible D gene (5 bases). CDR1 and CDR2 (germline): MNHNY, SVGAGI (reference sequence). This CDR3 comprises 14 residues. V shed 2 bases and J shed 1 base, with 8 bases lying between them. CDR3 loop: CASSYQGPNTEAFF. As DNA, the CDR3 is TGTGCCAGCAGTTACCAGGGACCGAACACTGAAGCTTTCTTT.

Written as DNA, the CDR3 is TGTGCCAGCTCACGCCGACAGGGGGCAAGGTCCTACGAGCAGTACTTC. As protein: CASSRRQGARSYEQYF. The chain carries TRBV18 and TRBJ2-7, with TRBD1 matching over 10 bases. Trimming at V came to 4 bases and at J to 1 base, leaving 7 bases not matched to a gene. The CDR3 extends over 16 amino acids. The germline V gene has CDR1 KGHSH and CDR2 LQKENI.

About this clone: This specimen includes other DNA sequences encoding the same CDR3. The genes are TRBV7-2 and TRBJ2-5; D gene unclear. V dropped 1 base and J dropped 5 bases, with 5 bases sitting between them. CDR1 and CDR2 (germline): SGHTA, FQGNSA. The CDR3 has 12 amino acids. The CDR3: CASSLVRETQYF. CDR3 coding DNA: TGTGCCAGCAGCTTAGTTCGTGAGACCCAGTACTTC.

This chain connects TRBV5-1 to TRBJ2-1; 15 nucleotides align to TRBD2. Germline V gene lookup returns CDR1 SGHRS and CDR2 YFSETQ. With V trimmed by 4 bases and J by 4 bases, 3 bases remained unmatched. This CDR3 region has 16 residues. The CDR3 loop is CASSKGLAGGYNEQFF. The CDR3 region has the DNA TGCGCCAGCAGCAAGGGACTAGCGGGGGGATACAATGAGCAGTTCTTC.

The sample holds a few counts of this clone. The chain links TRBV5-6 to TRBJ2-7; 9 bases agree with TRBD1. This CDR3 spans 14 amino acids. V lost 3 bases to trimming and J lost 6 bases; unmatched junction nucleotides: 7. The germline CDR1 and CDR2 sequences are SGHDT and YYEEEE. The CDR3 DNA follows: TGTGCCAGCAGCTACCGGGACAGGGCCGGCGAGCAGTACTTC. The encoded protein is CASSYRDRAGEQYF.

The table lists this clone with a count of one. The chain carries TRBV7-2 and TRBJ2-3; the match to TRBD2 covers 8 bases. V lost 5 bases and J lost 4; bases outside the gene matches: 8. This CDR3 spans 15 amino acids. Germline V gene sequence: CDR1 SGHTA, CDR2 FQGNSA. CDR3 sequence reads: CASSRRSGSADTQYF. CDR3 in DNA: TGTGCCAGCAGCAGACGAAGCGGGAGCGCAGATACGCAGTATTTT.

The CDR3 DNA sequence: TGTGCCAGCAGAGCCGGGACGGGGAGAAATCAGCCCCAGCATTTT. Protein: CASRAGTGRNQPQHF. This chain connects TRBV2 to TRBJ1-5, with D possibly being TRBD1 (5 bases). The germline V gene encodes CDR1 SNHLY and CDR2 FYNNEI. The germline V and J ends were trimmed by 6 bases and 4 bases, with 16 bases remaining between them. This CDR3 spans 15 amino acids. Combining the CDR3 with reference TRBV2 and TRBJ1-5 gives the whole variable domain EPEVTQTPSHQVTQMGQEVILRCVPISNHLYFYWYRQILGQKVEFLVSFYNNEISEKSEIFDDQFSVERPDGSNFTLKIRSTKLEDSAMYFCASRAGTGRNQPQHFGDGTRLSIL.

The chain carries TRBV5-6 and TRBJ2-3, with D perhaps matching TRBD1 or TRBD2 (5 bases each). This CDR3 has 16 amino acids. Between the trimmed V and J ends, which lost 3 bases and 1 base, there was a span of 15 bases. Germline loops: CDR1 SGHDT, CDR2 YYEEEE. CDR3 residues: CASSWDQSYRTDTQYF. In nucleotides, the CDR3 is TGTGCCAGCAGCTGGGACCAATCATACCGCACAGATACGCAGTATTTT.